These 5 T cell receptor beta chains came from one sample sequenced in a study of radiation and T cells in renal cell carcinoma. TCRdb's table, derived via immunoSEQ multiplex PCR, lists solely in-frame clones and lacks some. The repertoire has around 16,000 clones, 50% to 60% of them found once; the top ten carry approximately 11%. Treatment in this sample: treatment-naive control, cytoreductive nephrectomy. The material was tumor tissue, obtained from a patient whose treatment was nephrectomy without radiotherapy. The receptor source for this set is a man aged 50-59 years with renal cell carcinoma.

The J gene is TRBJ2-1, the V gene TRBV6-5; TRBD2 aligns across 8 bases. The CDR3 is made up of 15 amino acids. Germline CDR1 reads MNHEY; CDR2 reads SVGAGI. The V and J ends lost 8 bases and 4 bases, in that order; junction bases with no gene match: 10. CDR3 amino acids: CASRVGREGYNEQFF. CDR3 sequence (DNA): TGTGCCAGCCGGGTCGGGAGGGAAGGTTACAATGAGCAGTTCTTC.

The table lists this clone with a few counts. This chain connects TRBV2 to TRBJ1-3; D unresolved. CDR1 SNHLY and CDR2 FYNNEI come from the germline V gene. This CDR3 has 13 residues. With 4 bases removed from V and 2 bases from J, the gap between germline ends came to 6 bases. CDR3 region: CASSVQTGNTIYF. CDR3 DNA: TGTGCCAGCAGTGTACAGACTGGAAACACCATATATTTT.

The chain recombines TRBV28 with TRBJ1-5, with D possibly being TRBD1 (6 bases). The CDR3 is 13 amino acids. V lost 6 bases and J 4 bases, leaving 10 bases between the germline ends. Germline V gene lookup returns CDR1 MDHEN and CDR2 SYDVKM. The CDR3 DNA follows: TGTGCCAGCAGGGACAGCCAAAATCAGCCCCAGCATTTT. Translated: CASRDSQNQPQHF.

The chain is built from TRBV2 and TRBJ2-2; no definite D call. CDR1 is SNHLY and CDR2 is FYNNEI in the germline V gene. The CDR3 length is 13 residues. V was shortened by 6 bases and J by 6 bases, with 11 bases between the two germline ends. The CDR3 is CASSPRTPGELFF. The CDR3 DNA reads TGTGCCAGCAGCCCCAGGACGCCCGGGGAGCTGTTTTTT. Based on the CDR3 plus reference TRBV2 and TRBJ2-2, the full variable domain is EPEVTQTPSHQVTQMGQEVILRCVPISNHLYFYWYRQILGQKVEFLVSFYNNEISEKSEIFDDQFSVERPDGSNFTLKIRSTKLEDSAMYFCASSPRTPGELFFGEGSRLTVL.

Only one count was recorded for this clone. This chain links TRBV4-1 with TRBJ2-2; D unclear. V gave up 1 base and J gave up 4 bases, with 10 bases separating them. The CDR3 is made up of 15 amino acids. Germline assignment: CDR1 MGHRA and CDR2 YSYEKL. The CDR3 DNA sequence: TGCGCCAGCAGCCAAGTTGAACTACTCACCGGGGAGCTGTTTTTT. It is translated as CASSQVELLTGELFF.